This TCR beta chain comes out of a study of beta chain features in type 1 diabetes. Study as a whole: Patients shared similar age, gender and cell yields with healthy donors.

Expressed TCRB transcripts were sequenced because the entire RNA isolate underwent reverse transcription. Produced via immunoSEQ multiplex PCR; TCRdb's table is partial and in-frame only. The repertoire consists of 500,000 to 800,000 clones, with about an eighth occurring once and the leading ten covering about 0.11%. With respect to this clone: No antigen is known for it.

Whole-study results and caveats: Whatever favoring of shorter templates PCR might show would apply equally to patients and controls. Type 1 diabetes patients had TCRB CDR3s that were shorter (moderately but significantly so) in all four CD4+ subsets.

The CDR3 is 16 amino acids. V shed 7 bases and J 7 bases; nucleotides not matched to a gene: 9. Germline CDR1 is MNHNY and CDR2 is SVGAGI (reference sequence). The clonotype was recovered from a man aged 25 to 40 with type 1 diabetes. The sequencing sample was made of naive CD4+ T cells from blood. The chain couples TRBV6-6 to TRBJ1-6; 11 bases agree with TRBD1. CDR3 sequence (DNA): TGTGCCAGCAACCCTACCGGGACAGGGGGGAATTCACCCCTCCACTTT. This sequence encodes CASNPTGTGGNSPLHF.